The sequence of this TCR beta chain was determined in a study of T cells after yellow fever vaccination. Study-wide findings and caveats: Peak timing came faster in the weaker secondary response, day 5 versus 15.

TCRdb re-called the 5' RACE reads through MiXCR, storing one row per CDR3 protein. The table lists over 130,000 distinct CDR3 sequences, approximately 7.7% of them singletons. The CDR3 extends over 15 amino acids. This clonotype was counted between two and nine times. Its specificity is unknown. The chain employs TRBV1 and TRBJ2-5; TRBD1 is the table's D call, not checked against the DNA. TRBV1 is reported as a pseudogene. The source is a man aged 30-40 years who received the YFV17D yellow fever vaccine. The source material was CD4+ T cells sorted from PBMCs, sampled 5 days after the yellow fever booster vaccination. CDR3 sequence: CTSSQAGTPQETQYF. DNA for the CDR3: TGCACCAGCAGCCAAGCGGGGACGCCCCAAGAGACCCAGTACTTC.